The T cell receptor beta chain described here comes from a study of Graves' ophthalmopathy and Graves' hyperthyroidism. Study-wide results and limits: Blood contained most expanded thyroid clonotypes exceeding 0.001 frequency.

As the template, RNA transcripts were used to amplify TCR beta CDR3 regions. A first-round RT-PCR used HTBI primers, followed by a second-round multiplex PCR. TCRdb analysed the multiplex PCR reads with MiXCR anew, one entry per CDR3 protein. The table has hundreds of thousands of distinct CDR3 sequences, 22% seen once; the top ten hold more than 5.5%. This clonotype was detected ten times or more. Its antigen is undetermined. The trim removed 3 bases at V and 3 bases at J, leaving 6 bases unmatched. The germline V gene has CDR1 WSHSY and CDR2 SAAADI. This CDR3 has 15 amino acids. The chain links TRBV10-2 to TRBJ2-5; 8 nucleotides align to TRBD2. The sequence came from a woman between 18 and 29 years old with stable Graves' hyperthyroidism. Some clones in this sample may be carry-over from other donors' samples. The sample was peripheral blood. Here the CDR3 reads CASSDVAGSKETQYF. The CDR3 DNA follows: TGCGCCAGCAGTGATGTAGCGGGATCCAAAGAGACCCAGTACTTC.